Listed here is a single T cell receptor beta chain. As yet, its antigen is unknown. The sample originates from a study of graft-versus-host responses after intestinal transplantation. At the level of the study: Among the recipients, all got anti-thymocyte globulin induction and then tacrolimus and steroids for around 3 years. Study-wide findings and caveats: Peak GvH clone levels in circulation were associated with early post-transplant HvG declines. Patients with graft-donor T cell macrochimerism had high graft-versus-host to host-versus-graft clonal ratios in allografts.

Sequencing was performed with immunoSEQ multiplex PCR; in TCRdb, only in-frame clones are kept and a portion is missing. The table includes 90,000 to 130,000 clones, 85% to 95% detected once. The sequence came from a human donor who was the organ donor for an intestinal transplant. This material consisted of unstimulated CD4+ T cells sorted from spleen or lymph node cells, taken before transplant.

The CDR3 sequence is CAWSPGTFNEKLFF. The CDR3 DNA is TGTGCCTGGAGTCCTGGGACCTTTAATGAAAAACTGTTTTTT. The chain has TRBV30 and TRBJ1-4; weak D call: TRBD1 (5 bases). The CDR3 contains 14 residues. Between the trimmed V and J ends, which lost 2 bases and 4 bases, there was a span of 11 bases. In germline, CDR1 is GTSNPN, CDR2 SVGIG (reference sequence).